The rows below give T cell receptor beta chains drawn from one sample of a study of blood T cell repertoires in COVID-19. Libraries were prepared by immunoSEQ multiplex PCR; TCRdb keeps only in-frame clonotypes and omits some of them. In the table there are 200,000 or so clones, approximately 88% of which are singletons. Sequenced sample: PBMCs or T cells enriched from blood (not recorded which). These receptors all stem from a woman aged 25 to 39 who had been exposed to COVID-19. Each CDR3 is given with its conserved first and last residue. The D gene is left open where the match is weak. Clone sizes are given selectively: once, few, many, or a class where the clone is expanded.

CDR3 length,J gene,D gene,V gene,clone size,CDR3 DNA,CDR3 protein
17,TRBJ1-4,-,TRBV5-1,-,TGCGCCAGCAGCTCTCGCCTTCGCGGGGGTCCTACTGAAAAACTGTTTTTT,CASSSRLRGGPTEKLFF
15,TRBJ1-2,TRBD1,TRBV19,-,TGTGCCAGTAGTATAGATTCGGACAGGTTATATGGCTACACCTTC,CASSIDSDRLYGYTF
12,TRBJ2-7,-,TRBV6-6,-,TGTGCCAGCAGTTCCGCGGACTACGAGCAGTACTTC,CASSSADYEQYF
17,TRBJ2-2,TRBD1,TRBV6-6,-,TGTGCCAGCAGACGATCACCGGGACAGGGGGCGAGCGGGGAGCTGTTTTTT,CASRRSPGQGASGELFF
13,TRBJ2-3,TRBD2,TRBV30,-,TGTGCCTGGGGACTAGCGGGAGGGGATACGCAGTATTTT,CAWGLAGGDTQYF
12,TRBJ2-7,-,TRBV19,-,TGTGCCACGGGACTGAGCCGCTACGAGCAGTACTTC,CATGLSRYEQYF
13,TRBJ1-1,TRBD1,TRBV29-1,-,TGCAGCGCCGGGTCAGGGGGTCGGACTGAAGCTTTCTTT,CSAGSGGRTEAFF
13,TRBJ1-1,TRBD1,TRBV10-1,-,TGCGCCAGCAGTGGACAGGGGTACACTGAAGCTTTCTTT,CASSGQGYTEAFF
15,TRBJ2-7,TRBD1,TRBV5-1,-,TGCGCCAGCAGCTCGGGGACAGGAAGGACCTACGAGCAGTACTTC,CASSSGTGRTYEQYF
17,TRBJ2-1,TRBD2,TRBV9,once,TGTGCCAGCAGCGTAGGGGCTAGCGGGACCTCCTACAATGAGCAGTTCTTC,CASSVGASGTSYNEQFF
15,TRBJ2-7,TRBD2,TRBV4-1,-,TGCGCCAGCAGCCGCGGGCTAGCGGACTCCTACGAGCAGTACTTC,CASSRGLADSYEQYF
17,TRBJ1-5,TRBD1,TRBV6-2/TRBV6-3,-,TGTGCCAGCAGTTACGGGGCCCGGGACAGGGGTAGTCAGCCCCAGCATTTT,CASSYGARDRGSQPQHF
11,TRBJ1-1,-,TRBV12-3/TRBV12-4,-,TGTGCCAGCAGTTATAGGGGGGGGGCTTTCTTT,CASSYRGGAFF
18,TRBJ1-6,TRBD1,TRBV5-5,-,TGTGCCAGCAGCTTCCGGGACAGGGGGAATTCCTATAATTCACCCCTCCACTTT,CASSFRDRGNSYNSPLHF
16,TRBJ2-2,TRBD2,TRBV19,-,TGTGCCAGTAGCAACGCGGGACTAGCTCGCACCGGGGAGCTGTTTTTT,CASSNAGLARTGELFF
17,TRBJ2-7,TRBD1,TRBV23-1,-,TGCGCCAGCAGTCAACGAAACCCTCGGGACAGGGTTGGCGAGCAGTACTTC,CASSQRNPRDRVGEQYF
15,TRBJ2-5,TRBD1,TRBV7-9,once,TGTGCCAGCAGCTTAGGGACAGGCCGCCAAGAGACCCAGTACTTC,CASSLGTGRQETQYF
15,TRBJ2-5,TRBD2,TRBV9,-,TGTGCCAGCAGCGTTTACAGCGGGAGGGCGGAGACCCAGTACTTC,CASSVYSGRAETQYF
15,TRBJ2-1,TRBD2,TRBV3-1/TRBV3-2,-,TGTGCCAGCAGCCAAGACCTGACTAGCAATGATGAGCAGTTCTTC,CASSQDLTSNDEQFF
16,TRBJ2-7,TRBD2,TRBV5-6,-,TGTGCCAGCAGCTCGATTACTAGCGGTAGTCTCCACGAGCAGTACTTC,CASSSITSGSLHEQYF
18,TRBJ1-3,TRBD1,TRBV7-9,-,TGTGCCAGCAGCTGGGGACAGGACCCTGGTTCCTCTGGAAACACCATATATTTT,CASSWGQDPGSSGNTIYF
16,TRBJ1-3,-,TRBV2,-,TGTGCCAGCAGAAACCCCAGATCCTTCTCTGGAAACACCATATATTTT,CASRNPRSFSGNTIYF
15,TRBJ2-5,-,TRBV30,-,TGTGCCTGGAGTGCCGGAGCCGCCCAACAAGAGACCCAGTACTTC,CAWSAGAAQQETQYF
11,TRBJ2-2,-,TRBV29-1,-,TGCAGCGTTAAGGAGGTCGGGGAGCTGTTTTTT,CSVKEVGELFF
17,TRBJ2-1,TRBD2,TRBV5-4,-,TGTGCCAGCAGCTTGCTAGCGGGAGTTGACTATCCCAATGAGCAGTTCTTC,CASSLLAGVDYPNEQFF
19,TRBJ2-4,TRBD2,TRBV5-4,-,TGTGCCAGCAGCTCGAAGCCTAGCGGGAGGTTCCTAGCCAAAAACATTCAGTACTTC,CASSSKPSGRFLAKNIQYF